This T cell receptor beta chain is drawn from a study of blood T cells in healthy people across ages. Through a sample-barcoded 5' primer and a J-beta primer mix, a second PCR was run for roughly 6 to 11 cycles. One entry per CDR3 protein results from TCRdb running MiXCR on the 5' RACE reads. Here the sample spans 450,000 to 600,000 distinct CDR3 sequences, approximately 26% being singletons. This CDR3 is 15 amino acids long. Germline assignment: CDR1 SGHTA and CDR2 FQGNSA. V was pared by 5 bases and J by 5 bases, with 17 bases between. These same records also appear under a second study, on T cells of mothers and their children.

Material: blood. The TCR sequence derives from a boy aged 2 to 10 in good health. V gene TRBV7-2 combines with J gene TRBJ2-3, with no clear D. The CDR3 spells CASSLVGISGDTQYF. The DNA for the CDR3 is TGTGCCAGCAGCCTGGTGGGGATCAGTGGAGATACGCAGTATTTT. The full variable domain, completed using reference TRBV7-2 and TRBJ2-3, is GAGVSQSPSNKVTEKGKDVELRCDPISGHTALYWYRQSLGQGLEFLIYFQGNSAPDKSGLPSDRFSAERTGGSVSTLTIQRTQQEDSAVYLCASSLVGISGDTQYFGPGTRLTVL.